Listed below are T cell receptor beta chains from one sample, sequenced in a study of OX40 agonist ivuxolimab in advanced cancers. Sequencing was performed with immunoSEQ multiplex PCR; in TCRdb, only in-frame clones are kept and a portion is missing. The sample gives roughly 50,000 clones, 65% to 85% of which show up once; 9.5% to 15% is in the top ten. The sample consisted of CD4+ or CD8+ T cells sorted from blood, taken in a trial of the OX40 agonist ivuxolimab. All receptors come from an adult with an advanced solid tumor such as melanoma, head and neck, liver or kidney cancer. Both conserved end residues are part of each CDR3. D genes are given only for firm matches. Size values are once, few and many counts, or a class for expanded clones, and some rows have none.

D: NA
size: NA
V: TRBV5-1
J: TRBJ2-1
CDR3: CASSLHLEGRGEQFF
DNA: TGCGCCAGCAGCCTCCACCTCGAGGGGCGAGGTGAGCAGTTCTTC

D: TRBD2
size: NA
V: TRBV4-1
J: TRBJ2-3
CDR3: CASSQVGGAVPDTQYF
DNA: TGCGCCAGCAGCCAAGTCGGGGGGGCGGTCCCAGATACGCAGTATTTT

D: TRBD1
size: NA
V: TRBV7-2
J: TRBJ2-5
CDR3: CASSSDRAYQETQYF
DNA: TGTGCCAGCAGCTCAGACAGGGCCTACCAAGAGACCCAGTACTTC

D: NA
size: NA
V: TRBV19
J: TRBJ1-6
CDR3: CASSTGLGASPLHF
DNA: TGTGCCAGTAGCACAGGGCTGGGCGCGTCACCCCTCCACTTT

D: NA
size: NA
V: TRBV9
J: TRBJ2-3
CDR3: CASSVNSGGTQYF
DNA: TGTGCCAGCAGCGTAAATAGCGGCGGTACGCAGTATTTT

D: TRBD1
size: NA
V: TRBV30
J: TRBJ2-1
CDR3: CAWSVAGGHNEQFF
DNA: TGTGCCTGGAGTGTGGCAGGGGGACACAATGAGCAGTTCTTC

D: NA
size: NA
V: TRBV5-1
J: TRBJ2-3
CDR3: CASMETGGTDTQYF
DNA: TGCGCCAGCATGGAAACGGGAGGCACAGATACGCAGTATTTT

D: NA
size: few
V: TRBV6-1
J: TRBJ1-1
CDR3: CASREGQKGTEAFF
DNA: TGTGCCAGCAGAGAGGGACAAAAGGGCACTGAAGCTTTCTTT

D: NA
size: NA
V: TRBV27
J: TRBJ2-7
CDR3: CASSLSGTAYEQYF
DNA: TGTGCCAGCAGTTTGTCAGGGACGGCCTACGAGCAGTACTTC

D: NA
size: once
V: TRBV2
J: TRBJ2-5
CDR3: CASSEWGASSQETQYF
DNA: TGTGCCAGCAGTGAATGGGGGGCTAGCTCGCAAGAGACCCAGTACTTC

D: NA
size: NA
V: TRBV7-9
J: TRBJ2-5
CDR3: CASSFSPRETQYF
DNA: TGTGCCAGCAGCTTCTCCCCCCGGGAGACCCAGTACTTC

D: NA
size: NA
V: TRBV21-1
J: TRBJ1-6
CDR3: CASSKVLGAYSPLHF
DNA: TGTGCCAGCAGCAAAGTTCTCGGGGCTTATTCACCCCTCCACTTT

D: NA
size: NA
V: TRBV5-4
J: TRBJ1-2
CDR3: CASSLLAGGSLRYTF
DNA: TGTGCCAGCAGCCTTCTGGCGGGGGGGTCTTTACGCTACACCTTC

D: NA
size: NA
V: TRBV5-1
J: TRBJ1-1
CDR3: CASSFAGGAEAFF
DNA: TGCGCCAGCAGCTTCGCCGGGGGCGCTGAAGCTTTCTTT

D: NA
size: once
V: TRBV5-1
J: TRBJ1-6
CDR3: CASSSSAASSYNSPLHF
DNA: NA

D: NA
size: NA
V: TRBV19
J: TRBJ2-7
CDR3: CASSYSWGYEQYF
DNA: TGTGCCAGTAGTTATTCCTGGGGCTACGAGCAGTACTTC

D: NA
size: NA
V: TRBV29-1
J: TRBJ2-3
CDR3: CSVEVQVTDTQYF
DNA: TGCAGCGTTGAAGTTCAGGTGACAGATACGCAGTATTTT

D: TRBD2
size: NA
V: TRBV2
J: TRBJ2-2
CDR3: CASSPLGGGFGELFF
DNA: TGTGCCAGCAGTCCCCTCGGCGGGGGGTTCGGGGAGCTGTTTTTT

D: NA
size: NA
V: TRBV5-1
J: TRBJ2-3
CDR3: CASSLATSGLGTDTQYF
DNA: TGCGCCAGCAGCTTGGCTACCTCGGGACTCGGCACAGATACGCAGTATTTT

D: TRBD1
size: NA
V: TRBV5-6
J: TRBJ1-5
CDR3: CASSTYGQGAYQPQHF
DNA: TGTGCCAGCAGCACATATGGACAGGGGGCATATCAGCCCCAGCATTTT

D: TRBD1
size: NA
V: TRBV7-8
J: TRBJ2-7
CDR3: CASSLYRGLSYEQYF
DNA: TGTGCCAGCAGCCTGTACAGGGGGCTGTCCTACGAGCAGTACTTC

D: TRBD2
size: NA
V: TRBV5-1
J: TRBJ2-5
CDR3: CASRPLTSRVQETQYF
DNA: TGCGCCAGCCGACCGCTGACTAGCAGGGTCCAAGAGACCCAGTACTTC

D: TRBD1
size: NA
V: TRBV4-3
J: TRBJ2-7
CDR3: CASSQEFGSGQGAFEQYF
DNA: TGCGCCAGCAGCCAAGAATTCGGCTCGGGACAGGGGGCGTTCGAGCAGTACTTC

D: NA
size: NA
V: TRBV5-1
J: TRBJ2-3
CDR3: CASSLDNTDTQYF
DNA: TGCGCCAGCAGCTTGGACAACACAGATACGCAGTATTTT

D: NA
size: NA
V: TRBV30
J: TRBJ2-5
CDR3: CAWSVAETQYF
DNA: TGTGCCTGGAGTGTTGCGGAGACCCAGTACTTC

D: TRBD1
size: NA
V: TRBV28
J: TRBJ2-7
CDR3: CASSPGQSYEQYF
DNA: TGTGCCAGCAGTCCGGGACAGTCCTACGAGCAGTACTTC

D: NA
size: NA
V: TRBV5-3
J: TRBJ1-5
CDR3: CARSPYSNQPQHF
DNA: TGTGCCAGAAGCCCATATAGCAATCAGCCCCAGCATTTT

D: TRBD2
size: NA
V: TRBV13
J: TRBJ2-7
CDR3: CASSPEAGVEEQYF
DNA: TGTGCCAGCAGCCCCGAGGCGGGAGTGGAGGAGCAGTACTTC

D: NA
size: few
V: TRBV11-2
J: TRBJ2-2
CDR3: CASSLGRTGELFF
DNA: TGTGCCAGCAGCTTAGGGCGGACCGGGGAGCTGTTTTTT

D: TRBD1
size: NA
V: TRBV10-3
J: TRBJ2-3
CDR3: CAISESTWDSDTDTQYF
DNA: TGTGCCATCAGTGAGTCCACTTGGGACAGCGACACAGATACGCAGTATTTT

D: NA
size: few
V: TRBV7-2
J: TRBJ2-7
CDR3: CASSLVQGQEQYF
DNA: TGTGCCAGCAGCTTAGTGCAGGGGCAAGAGCAGTACTTC

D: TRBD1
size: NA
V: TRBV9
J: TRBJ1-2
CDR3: CASTFGQGAGYTF
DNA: TGTGCCAGCACCTTCGGACAGGGGGCTGGCTACACCTTC

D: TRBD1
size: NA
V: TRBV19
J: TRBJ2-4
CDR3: CASSRGTENIQYF
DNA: TGTGCCAGTAGTAGGGGGACAGAAAACATTCAGTACTTC

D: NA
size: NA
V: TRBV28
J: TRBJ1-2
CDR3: CASFTLGDLNYGYTF
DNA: TGTGCCAGCTTTACCCTAGGTGACCTTAACTATGGCTACACCTTC

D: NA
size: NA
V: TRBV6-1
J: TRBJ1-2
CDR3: CASSERQVPSGYTF
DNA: TGTGCCAGCAGTGAAAGACAGGTCCCTTCTGGCTACACCTTC

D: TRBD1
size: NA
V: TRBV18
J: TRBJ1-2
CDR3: CASSPGQGGSGYTF
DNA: TGTGCCAGCTCACCGGGACAGGGAGGGAGCGGCTACACCTTC

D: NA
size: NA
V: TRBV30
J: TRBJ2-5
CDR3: CAWRKTGQETQYF
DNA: TGTGCCTGGAGGAAGACAGGTCAAGAGACCCAGTACTTC

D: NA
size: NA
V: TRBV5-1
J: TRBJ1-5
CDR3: CASTGGVLFSNQPQHF
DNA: TGCGCCTCGACAGGTGGGGTATTATTTAGCAATCAGCCCCAGCATTTT

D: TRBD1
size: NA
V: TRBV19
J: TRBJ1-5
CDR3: CASRTSGGENQPQHF
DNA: TGTGCCAGTAGGACCTCAGGGGGGGAGAATCAGCCCCAGCATTTT

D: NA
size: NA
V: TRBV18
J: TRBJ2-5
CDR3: CASSLVSGADQETQYF
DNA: TGTGCCAGCTCCCTGGTGTCAGGGGCCGACCAAGAGACCCAGTACTTC

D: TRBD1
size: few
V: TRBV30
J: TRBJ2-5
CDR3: CAWGRQGPQETQYF
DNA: TGTGCCTGGGGAAGACAGGGACCCCAAGAGACCCAGTACTTC

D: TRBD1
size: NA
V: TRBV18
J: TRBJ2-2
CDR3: CASSPLDRGPNTGELFF
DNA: TGTGCCAGCTCACCACTGGACAGGGGACCGAACACCGGGGAGCTGTTTTTT

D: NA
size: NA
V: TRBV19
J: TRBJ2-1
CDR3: CASSIEGKPYNEQFF
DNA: TGTGCCAGTAGTATCGAGGGGAAGCCCTACAATGAGCAGTTCTTC

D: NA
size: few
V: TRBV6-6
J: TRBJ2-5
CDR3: CASSLDRQETQYF
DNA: TGTGCCAGCAGCCTCGACAGGCAAGAGACCCAGTACTTC

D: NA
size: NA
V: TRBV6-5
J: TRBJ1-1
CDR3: CAISGGQLNTEAFF
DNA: TGTGCCATCAGCGGGGGGCAGTTGAACACTGAAGCTTTCTTT

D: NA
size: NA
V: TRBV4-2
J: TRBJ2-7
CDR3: CASSQDPGSYEQYF
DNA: TGTGCCAGCAGCCAAGATCCCGGCTCCTACGAGCAGTACTTC

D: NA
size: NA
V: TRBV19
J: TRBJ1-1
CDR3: CASSIGQGRFGNTEAFF
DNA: TGTGCCAGTAGTATCGGGCAGGGGAGGTTTGGGAACACTGAAGCTTTCTTT

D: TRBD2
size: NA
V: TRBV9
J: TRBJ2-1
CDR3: CASSVTGGRTYNGQFF
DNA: TGTGCCAGCAGCGTAACGGGCGGGAGGACCTACAATGGGCAGTTCTTC

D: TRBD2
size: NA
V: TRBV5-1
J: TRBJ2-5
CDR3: CASSLTGSSLAGGPGAQYF
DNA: TGCGCCAGCAGCTTGACAGGGTCTTCGTTAGCGGGGGGCCCGGGGGCCCAGTACTTC

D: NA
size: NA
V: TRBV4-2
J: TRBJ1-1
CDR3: CASSQGERRNTEAFF
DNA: TGTGCCAGCAGCCAAGGAGAACGGCGGAACACTGAAGCTTTCTTT

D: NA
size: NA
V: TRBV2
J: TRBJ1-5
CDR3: CASSDRQGADQPQHF
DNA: TGTGCCAGCAGTGATAGGCAGGGTGCAGATCAGCCCCAGCATTTT

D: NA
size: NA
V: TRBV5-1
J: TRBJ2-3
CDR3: CASSLADGTDTQYF
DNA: TGCGCCAGCAGCTTGGCGGACGGCACAGATACGCAGTATTTT

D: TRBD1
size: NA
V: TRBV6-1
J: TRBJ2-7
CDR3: CASSRTGTEQYF
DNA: TGTGCCAGCAGTCGGACAGGGACCGAGCAGTACTTC